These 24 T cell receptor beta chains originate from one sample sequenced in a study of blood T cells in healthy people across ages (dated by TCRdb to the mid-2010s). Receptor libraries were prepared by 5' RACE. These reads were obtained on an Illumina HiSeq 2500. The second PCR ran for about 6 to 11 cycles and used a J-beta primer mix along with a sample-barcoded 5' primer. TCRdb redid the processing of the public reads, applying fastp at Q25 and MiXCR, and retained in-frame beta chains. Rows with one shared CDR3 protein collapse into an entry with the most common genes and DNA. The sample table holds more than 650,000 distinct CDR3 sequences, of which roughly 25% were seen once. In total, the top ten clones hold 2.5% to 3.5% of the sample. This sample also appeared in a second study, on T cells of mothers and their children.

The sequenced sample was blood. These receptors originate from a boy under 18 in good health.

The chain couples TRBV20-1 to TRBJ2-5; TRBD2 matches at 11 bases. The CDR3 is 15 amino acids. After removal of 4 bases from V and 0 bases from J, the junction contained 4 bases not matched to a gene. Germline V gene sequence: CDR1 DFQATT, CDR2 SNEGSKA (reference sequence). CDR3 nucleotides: TGCAGTGCTATGCCGGGACTAGCGGACCAAGAGACCCAGTACTTC. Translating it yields CSAMPGLADQETQYF.

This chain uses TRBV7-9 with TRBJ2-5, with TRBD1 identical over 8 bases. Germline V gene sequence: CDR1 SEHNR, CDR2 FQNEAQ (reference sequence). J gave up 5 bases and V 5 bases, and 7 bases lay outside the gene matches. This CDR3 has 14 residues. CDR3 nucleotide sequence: TGTGCCAGCAGCCCCGGACAGGGATATGAGACCCAGTACTTC. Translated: CASSPGQGYETQYF.

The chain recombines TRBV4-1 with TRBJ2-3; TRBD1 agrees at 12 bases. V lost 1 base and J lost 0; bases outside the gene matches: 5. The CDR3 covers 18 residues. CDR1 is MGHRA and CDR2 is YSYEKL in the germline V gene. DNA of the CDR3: TGCGCCAGCAGCCAAGGGAGGGGACAGGGGGCCAGCACAGATACGCAGTATTTT. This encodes CASSQGRGQGASTDTQYF.

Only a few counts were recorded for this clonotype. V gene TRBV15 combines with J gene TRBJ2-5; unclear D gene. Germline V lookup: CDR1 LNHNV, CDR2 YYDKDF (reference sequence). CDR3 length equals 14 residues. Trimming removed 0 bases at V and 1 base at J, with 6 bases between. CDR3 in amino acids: CATSRDRFQETQYF. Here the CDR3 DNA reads TGTGCCACCAGCAGAGATCGATTCCAAGAGACCCAGTACTTC.

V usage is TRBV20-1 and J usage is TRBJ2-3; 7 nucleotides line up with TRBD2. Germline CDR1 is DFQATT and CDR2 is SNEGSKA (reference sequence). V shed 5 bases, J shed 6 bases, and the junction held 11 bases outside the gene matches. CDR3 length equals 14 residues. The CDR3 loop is CSAFAVGGGDTQYF. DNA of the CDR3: TGCAGTGCTTTCGCAGTGGGGGGAGGGGATACGCAGTATTTT.

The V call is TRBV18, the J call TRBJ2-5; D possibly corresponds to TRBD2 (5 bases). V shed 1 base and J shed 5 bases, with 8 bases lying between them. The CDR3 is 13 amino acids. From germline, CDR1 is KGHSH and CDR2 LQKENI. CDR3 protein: CASSPRPSETQYF. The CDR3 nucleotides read TGTGCCAGCTCACCACGGCCTAGCGAGACCCAGTACTTC.

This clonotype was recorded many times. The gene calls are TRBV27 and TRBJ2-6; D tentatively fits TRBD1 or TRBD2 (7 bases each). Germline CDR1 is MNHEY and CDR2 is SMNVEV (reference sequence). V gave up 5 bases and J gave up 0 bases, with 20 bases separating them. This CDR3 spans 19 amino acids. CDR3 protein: CASSPRGGDSYSGANVLTF. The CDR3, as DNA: TGTGCCAGCAGTCCCCGAGGGGGGGACAGTTACTCTGGGGCCAACGTCCTGACTTTC.

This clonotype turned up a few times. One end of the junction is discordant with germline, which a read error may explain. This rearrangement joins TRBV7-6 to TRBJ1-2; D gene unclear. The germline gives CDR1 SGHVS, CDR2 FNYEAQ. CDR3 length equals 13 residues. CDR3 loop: CASSPKGFAGCTF. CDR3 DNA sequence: TGTGCCAGCAGCCCCAAAGGGTTCGCCGGCTGCACCTTC.

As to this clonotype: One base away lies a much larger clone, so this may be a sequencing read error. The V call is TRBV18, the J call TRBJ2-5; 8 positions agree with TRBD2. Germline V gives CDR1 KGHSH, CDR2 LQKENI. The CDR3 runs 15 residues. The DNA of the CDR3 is TGTACCAGCTCACCGGTACTAGCGGCCCAAGAGACCCAGTACTTC. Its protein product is CTSSPVLAAQETQYF.

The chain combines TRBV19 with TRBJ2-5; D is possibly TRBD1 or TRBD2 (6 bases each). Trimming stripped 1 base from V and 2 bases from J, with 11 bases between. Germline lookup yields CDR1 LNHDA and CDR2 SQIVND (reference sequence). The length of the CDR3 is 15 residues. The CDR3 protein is CASSIGGTPQETQYF. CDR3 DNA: TGTGCCAGTAGTATAGGCGGGACACCTCAAGAGACCCAGTACTTC.

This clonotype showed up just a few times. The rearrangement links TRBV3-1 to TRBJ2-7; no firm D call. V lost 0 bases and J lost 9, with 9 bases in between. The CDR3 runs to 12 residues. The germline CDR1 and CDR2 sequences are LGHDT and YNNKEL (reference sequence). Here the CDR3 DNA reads TGTGCCAGCAGCCAAGACCTGAAAGGGCAGTACTTC. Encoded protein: CASSQDLKGQYF.

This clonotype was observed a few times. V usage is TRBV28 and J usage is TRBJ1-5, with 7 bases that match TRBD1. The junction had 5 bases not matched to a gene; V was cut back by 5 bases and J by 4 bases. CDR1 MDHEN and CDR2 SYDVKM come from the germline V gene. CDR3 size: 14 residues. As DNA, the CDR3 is TGTGCCAGCAGTCCGTTGGACAGGAATCAGCCCCAGCATTTT. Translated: CASSPLDRNQPQHF.

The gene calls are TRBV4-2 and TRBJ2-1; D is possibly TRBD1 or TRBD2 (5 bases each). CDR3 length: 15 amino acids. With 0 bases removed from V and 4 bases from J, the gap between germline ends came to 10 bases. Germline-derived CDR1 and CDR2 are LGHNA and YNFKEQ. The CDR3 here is CASSQESGPYNEQFF. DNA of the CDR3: TGTGCCAGCAGCCAAGAATCGGGACCATACAATGAGCAGTTCTTC.

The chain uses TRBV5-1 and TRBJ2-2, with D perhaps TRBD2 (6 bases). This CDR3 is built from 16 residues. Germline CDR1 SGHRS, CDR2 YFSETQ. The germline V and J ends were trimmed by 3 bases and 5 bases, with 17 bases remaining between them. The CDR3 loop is CASSSPLGAGTGELFF. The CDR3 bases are TGCGCCAGCAGCTCCCCTCTAGGCGCGGGAACCGGGGAGCTGTTTTTT.

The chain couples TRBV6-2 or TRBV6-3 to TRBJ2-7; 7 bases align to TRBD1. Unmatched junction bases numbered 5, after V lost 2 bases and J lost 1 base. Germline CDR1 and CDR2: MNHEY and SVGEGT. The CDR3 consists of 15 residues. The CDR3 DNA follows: TGTGCCAGCAGTTACACCCGGGACAGTTCCTACGAGCAGTACTTC. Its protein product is CASSYTRDSSYEQYF.

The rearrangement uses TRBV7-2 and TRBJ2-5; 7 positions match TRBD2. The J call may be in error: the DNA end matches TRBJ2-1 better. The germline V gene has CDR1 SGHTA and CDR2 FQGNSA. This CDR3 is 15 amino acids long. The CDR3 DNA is TGTGCCAGCAGCCGCCGAGCGGGGAACTACAATGAGCAGTTCTTC. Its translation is CASSRRAGNYNEQFF.

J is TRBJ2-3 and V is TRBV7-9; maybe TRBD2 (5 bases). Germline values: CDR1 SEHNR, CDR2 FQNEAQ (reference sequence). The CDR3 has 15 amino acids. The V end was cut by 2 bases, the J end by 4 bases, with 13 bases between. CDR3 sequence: CASSLSLGDADTQYF. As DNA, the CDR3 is TGTGCCAGCAGCTTATCGCTGGGAGACGCAGATACGCAGTATTTT. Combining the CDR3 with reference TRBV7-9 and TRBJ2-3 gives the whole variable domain DTGVSQNPRHKITKRGQNVTFRCDPISEHNRLYWYRQTLGQGPEFLTYFQNEAQLEKSRLLSDRFSAERPKGSFSTLEIQRTEQGDSAMYLCASSLSLGDADTQYFGPGTRLTVL.

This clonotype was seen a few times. DNA for the CDR3: TGTGCCAGCAGCTTAGCCCCAGGCCTCCTACTAAGCTCGAATACGCAGTATTTT. Translated: CASSLAPGLLLSSNTQYF. The chain uses TRBV11-2 and TRBJ2-3; D unclear. The CDR3 extends over 18 amino acids. CDR1 SGHAT and CDR2 FQNNGV come from the germline V gene. V gave up 1 base and J gave up 7 bases, with 24 bases separating them.

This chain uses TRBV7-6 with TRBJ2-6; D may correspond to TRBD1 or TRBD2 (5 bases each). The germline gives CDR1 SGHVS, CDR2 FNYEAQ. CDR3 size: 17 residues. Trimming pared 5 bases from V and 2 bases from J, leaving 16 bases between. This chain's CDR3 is CASSRDGRVAGANVLTF. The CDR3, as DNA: TGTGCCAGCAGCCGGGACGGTCGGGTCGCTGGGGCCAACGTCCTGACTTTC.

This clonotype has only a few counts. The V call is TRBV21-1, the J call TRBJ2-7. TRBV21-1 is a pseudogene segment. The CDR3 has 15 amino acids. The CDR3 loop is CASSKGYQLPYEQYF. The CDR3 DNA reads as TGTGCCAGCAGCAAGGGATACCAATTACCCTACGAGCAGTACTTC.

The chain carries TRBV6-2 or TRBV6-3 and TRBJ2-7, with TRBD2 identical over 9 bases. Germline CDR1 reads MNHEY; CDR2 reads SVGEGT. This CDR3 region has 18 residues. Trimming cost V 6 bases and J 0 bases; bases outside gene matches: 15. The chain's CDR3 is CASSFTPRTSVNSYEQYF. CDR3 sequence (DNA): TGTGCCAGCAGCTTCACTCCGAGGACTAGCGTAAACTCCTACGAGCAGTACTTC.

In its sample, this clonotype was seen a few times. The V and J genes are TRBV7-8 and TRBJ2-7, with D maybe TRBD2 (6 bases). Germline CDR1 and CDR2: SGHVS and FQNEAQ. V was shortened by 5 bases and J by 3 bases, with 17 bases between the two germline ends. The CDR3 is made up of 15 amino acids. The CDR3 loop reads CASSPRREINYEQYF. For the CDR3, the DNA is TGTGCCAGCAGCCCCCGGAGGGAAATCAACTACGAGCAGTACTTC. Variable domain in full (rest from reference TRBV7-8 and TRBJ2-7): GAGVSQSPRYKVAKRGQDVALRCDPISGHVSLFWYQQALGQGPEFLTYFQNEAQLDKSGLPSDRFFAERPEGSVSTLKIQRTQQEDSAVYLCASSPRREINYEQYFGPGTRLTVT.

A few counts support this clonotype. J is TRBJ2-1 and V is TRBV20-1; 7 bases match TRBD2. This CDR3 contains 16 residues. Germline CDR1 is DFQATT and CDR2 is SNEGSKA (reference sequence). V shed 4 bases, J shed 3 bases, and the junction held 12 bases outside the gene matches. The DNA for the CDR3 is TGCAGTGCTAAGGACCTAGAGGCGGGAGTCTACAATGAGCAGTTCTTC. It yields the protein CSAKDLEAGVYNEQFF.

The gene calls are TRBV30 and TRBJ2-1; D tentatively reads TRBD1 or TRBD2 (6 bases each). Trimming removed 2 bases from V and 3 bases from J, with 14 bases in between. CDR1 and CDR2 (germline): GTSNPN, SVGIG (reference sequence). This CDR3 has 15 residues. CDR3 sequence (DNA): TGTGCCTGGAGTAGGGGGGCCGAAAACTACAATGAGCAGTTCTTC. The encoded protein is CAWSRGAENYNEQFF.